The 14 T cell receptor beta chains below all came from one sample that was sequenced in a study of T cells after yellow fever vaccination. From the 5' RACE reads, TCRdb called clonotypes with MiXCR, one entry per CDR3 protein. Of almost 30,000 distinct CDR3 sequences listed, 6.3% are singletons. The sample consisted of PBMCs, either bulk or a sorted T-cell subset (CD4+, CD8+, memory, or dextramer-sorted; not recorded which), taken on the day of the yellow fever booster vaccination. The source of these receptors is a man aged 25 to 40 who received the YFV17D yellow fever vaccine.

There are a few counts of this clonotype. The rearrangement links TRBV7-9 to TRBJ1-5, with D unclear. The germline V and J ends were trimmed by 5 bases and 11 bases, with 13 bases remaining between them. The CDR3 totals 12 residues. Germline V lookup: CDR1 SEHNR, CDR2 FQNEAQ (reference sequence). The CDR3 DNA is TGTGCCAGCAGCCCCGGGGTAATGGCCCAGCATTTT. Translating it yields CASSPGVMAQHF.

This clonotype was seen ten or more times. The chain has TRBV9 and TRBJ1-1; D is unclear. Trimming left V 4 bases short and J 8 bases short, with 6 bases between. This CDR3 region has 10 residues. CDR1 is SGDLS and CDR2 is YYNGEE in the germline V gene. In DNA form, the CDR3 reads TGTGCCAGCAGCCTAACGGAAGCTTTCTTT. This codes for CASSLTEAFF.

This clonotype has at least ten counts. The rearrangement links TRBV4-2 to TRBJ2-1, with 7 bases lining up with TRBD2. This CDR3 has 16 residues. From germline, CDR1 is LGHNA and CDR2 YNFKEQ. The V segment lost 0 bases and the J segment 3 bases; nucleotides outside the gene matches: 5. The chain's CDR3 is CASSQEAGGGYNEQFF. CDR3 nucleotides: TGTGCCAGCAGCCAAGAGGCGGGCGGGGGCTACAATGAGCAGTTCTTC.

This clonotype was detected ten times or more. This rearrangement joins TRBV2 to TRBJ1-4; 7 bases map to TRBD1. CDR1 is SNHLY, CDR2 FYNNEI, per germline. CDR3 length: 14 amino acids. After removal of 5 bases from V and 10 bases from J, the junction contained 10 bases not matched to a gene. The CDR3 loop is CASSRDSGSGKLFF. The CDR3 DNA sequence: TGTGCCAGCAGTAGGGACAGCGGGTCAGGAAAACTGTTTTTT.

The J gene is TRBJ1-1, the V gene TRBV30; D is unclear. The CDR3 extends over 14 amino acids. From germline, CDR1 is GTSNPN and CDR2 SVGIG (reference sequence). V shed 6 bases and J shed 2 bases, with 16 bases lying between them. CDR3 region: CACPRSGANTEAFF. CDR3 in DNA: TGTGCCTGCCCCCGTTCGGGAGCCAACACTGAAGCTTTCTTT.

In its sample, this clonotype was seen many times. This chain uses TRBV7-8 with TRBJ1-5, with D maybe TRBD1 (5 bases). V gave up 5 bases and J gave up 0 bases, with 14 bases separating them. CDR3 length: 16 residues. The germline V gene encodes CDR1 SGHVS and CDR2 FQNEAQ. The CDR3 DNA follows: TGTGCCAGCAGCCAAAGGAGGAGGGGTAGCAATCAGCCCCAGCATTTT. Amino acid sequence: CASSQRRRGSNQPQHF.

This clonotype was counted ten times or more. The chain recombines TRBV20-1 with TRBJ2-7; D uncertain. The CDR3 is 15 amino acids. Looked up from germline, CDR1 is DFQATT and CDR2 is SNEGSKA (reference sequence). V lost 0 bases and J 7 bases, leaving 19 bases between the germline ends. The CDR3 reads CSARDRLADSSEQYF. For the CDR3, the DNA is TGCAGTGCTAGAGATCGATTAGCCGATTCTTCTGAGCAGTACTTC.

This clonotype was recorded at least ten times. This chain uses TRBV10-3 with TRBJ2-5; 7 positions match TRBD2. The CDR3 covers 14 residues. With 0 bases clipped from V and 5 bases from J, the junction kept 3 bases outside the gene matches. The germline gives CDR1 ENHRY, CDR2 SYGVKD. CDR3 DNA sequence: TGTGCCATCAGTGAGTCTGGGGGAGGGGAGACCCAGTACTTC. Residues: CAISESGGGETQYF.

The V gene is TRBV9, the J gene TRBJ2-4; TRBD2 agrees at 11 bases. Germline values: CDR1 SGDLS, CDR2 YYNGEE. The CDR3 runs to 17 residues. Germline trimming cut 4 bases from V and 1 base from J; bases unmatched to any gene: 7. The CDR3 protein is CASSTGLAVPAKNIQYF. CDR3 bases: TGTGCCAGCAGCACGGGACTAGCGGTACCGGCCAAAAACATTCAGTACTTC. Combining the CDR3 with reference TRBV9 and TRBJ2-4 gives the whole variable domain DSGVTQTPKHLITATGQRVTLRCSPRSGDLSVYWYQQSLDQGLQFLIQYYNGEERAKGNILERFSAQQFPDLHSELNLSSLELGDSALYFCASSTGLAVPAKNIQYFGAGTRLSVL.

This clonotype was detected many times. This sequence joins TRBV28 and TRBJ1-4; TRBD1 agrees at 7 bases. Germline V CDR1 and CDR2: MDHEN, SYDVKM. This CDR3 region has 16 residues. V lost 2 bases and J lost 2; bases outside the gene matches: 5. The CDR3 sequence: CASSLKGAGTNEKLFF. The CDR3, as DNA: TGTGCCAGCAGTTTAAAGGGGGCAGGGACTAATGAAAAACTGTTTTTT.

There are a few counts of this clonotype. The chain has TRBV5-1 and TRBJ1-4, with D perhaps TRBD1 (5 bases). The CDR3 runs to 15 residues. V was shortened by 3 bases and J by 5 bases, with 14 bases between the two germline ends. Germline loops: CDR1 SGHRS, CDR2 YFSETQ. The CDR3 bases are TGCGCCAGCAGCTCGGAAGGGACGGCAAATGAAAAACTGTTTTTT. It codes for CASSSEGTANEKLFF.

This clonotype was seen many times. CDR3 loop: CASSQAISVNSPLHF. DNA of the CDR3: TGCGCCAGCAGCCAAGCGATTTCAGTGAATTCACCCCTCCACTTT. The rearrangement links TRBV4-3 to TRBJ1-6; D is undetermined. Germline V lookup: CDR1 LGHNA, CDR2 YSLEER. V dropped 1 base and J dropped 7 bases, with 11 bases sitting between them. The CDR3 runs to 15 residues.

This clonotype was counted ten times or more. The V gene is TRBV15, the J gene TRBJ1-4; D is perhaps TRBD1 (5 bases). Trimming left V 1 base short and J 5 bases short, with 11 bases between. The CDR3 is made up of 15 amino acids. In germline, CDR1 is LNHNV, CDR2 YYDKDF (reference sequence). CDR3 amino acids: CATSRGTLENEKLFF. The CDR3 bases are TGTGCCACCAGCAGAGGGACACTTGAAAATGAAAAACTGTTTTTT.

The gene calls are TRBV2 and TRBJ2-6; TRBD2 might be the D (7 bases). Trimming left V 3 bases short and J 2 bases short, with 11 bases between. CDR3 length: 16 amino acids. Germline values: CDR1 SNHLY, CDR2 FYNNEI. The CDR3 region has the DNA TGTGCCAGCAGTGAGGAAGGGGGGGCTGGGGCCAACGTCCTGACTTTC. This encodes CASSEEGGAGANVLTF.